Sequencing of this TCR beta chain was carried out in a study of CD8 T cells in Susac syndrome. This clonotype came up once. The CDR3 contains 14 residues. V shed 3 bases, J shed 9 bases, and the junction held 8 bases outside the gene matches. In germline, CDR1 is MGHRA, CDR2 YSYEKL. Reverse transcription of roughly 0.45 to 1 ug RNA was performed with random hexamers. Amplification of the TCR beta CDR3 was carried out by immunoSEQ multiplex PCR, which spanned a total of 54 Vbeta and 13 Jbeta segments. TCRdb fed the immunoSEQ multiplex PCR reads into MiXCR, producing one record per CDR3 protein. The sample holds about 120,000 distinct CDR3 sequences, approximately 94% seen once.

The rearrangement links TRBV4-1 to TRBJ2-7; 10 nucleotides match TRBD1. This clonotype was obtained from a human donor in good health. Sequences were obtained from CD4+ T cells from PBMCs. The CDR3 spells CASSHGTGDAGQYF. The DNA for the CDR3 is TGCGCCAGCAGCCATGGGACAGGGGACGCCGGGCAGTACTTC.